Listed below are T cell receptor beta chains from one sample, sequenced in a study of blood T cell repertoires in COVID-19. Sequencing was performed with immunoSEQ multiplex PCR; in TCRdb, only in-frame clones are kept and a portion is missing. The sample records about 84,000 clones, around 80% being singletons. Sequencing was carried out using peripheral blood. The receptors derive from a woman older than 75 with acute or convalescent COVID-19. Both conserved end residues are part of each CDR3. Each record gives: V gene, CDR3 protein.

v_call: TRBV6-4; cdr3_aa: CASSEVGTGNYGYTF
v_call: TRBV30; cdr3_aa: CAWKGIYGYTF
v_call: TRBV6-5; cdr3_aa: CASSFWDRVEYEQYF
v_call: TRBV28; cdr3_aa: CASSLSHANTGELFF
v_call: TRBV7-5; cdr3_aa: CARSANTGEGTEAFF
v_call: TRBV18; cdr3_aa: CASSPPGQGSDYGYTF
v_call: TRBV5-8; cdr3_aa: CASSLEYRGLETQYF
v_call: TRBV7-9; cdr3_aa: CASSAPDRGHYEQYF
v_call: TRBV4-2; cdr3_aa: CASSQAGQGISDEKLFF
v_call: TRBV2; cdr3_aa: CASSDPGQGYGYTF
v_call: TRBV5-6; cdr3_aa: CASSSLQGIHQPQHF
v_call: TRBV29-1; cdr3_aa: CSVTSSGGLSYEQYF
v_call: TRBV4-1; cdr3_aa: CASSQAPGLAREQYF
v_call: TRBV2; cdr3_aa: CASSPGLSYGYTF
v_call: TRBV7-9; cdr3_aa: CASSLVRTHTEAFF
v_call: TRBV3-1/TRBV3-2; cdr3_aa: CASSRNRDGSLEAFF
v_call: TRBV11-3; cdr3_aa: CASSSTGYEQYF
v_call: TRBV19; cdr3_aa: CASRDGSSNEKLFF
v_call: TRBV6-6; cdr3_aa: CASSYSRQGGSSPLHF
v_call: TRBV6-2/TRBV6-3; cdr3_aa: CASSPLSGSPQETQYF
v_call: TRBV5-4; cdr3_aa: CASSPDRRLQETQYF
v_call: TRBV28; cdr3_aa: CASSPGTGGSGYTF
v_call: TRBV19; cdr3_aa: CASIARGNNSPLHF
v_call: TRBV29-1; cdr3_aa: CSVDGPSSSYNSPLHF
v_call: TRBV11-3; cdr3_aa: CASSFGGLTYNEQFF
v_call: TRBV6-6; cdr3_aa: CASSILGQGDQPQHF
v_call: TRBV4-3; cdr3_aa: CASSQRQDTEAFF
v_call: TRBV27; cdr3_aa: CASSLSLDPFF
v_call: TRBV7-6; cdr3_aa: CASSLDRTSSHEQFF
v_call: TRBV27; cdr3_aa: CASSFLRGIDGYTF
v_call: TRBV4-2; cdr3_aa: CASSQAQGTSLYEQYF
v_call: TRBV19; cdr3_aa: CASSPSDRAGKPQHF